This T cell receptor beta chain derives from a study of early T cells in non-severe SARS-CoV-2 infection. Study summary: Chains were unpaired, as sequencing was done on bulk RNA from unsorted whole blood.

This clonotype was observed a few times. The antigen is undetermined. Deletions cut 5 bases from V and 0 bases from J, with 14 bases between. The CDR3 has 16 amino acids. Germline V lookup: CDR1 KGHSH, CDR2 LQKENI. Individual cDNA molecules each received unique molecular identifiers attached to them. TCRdb used MiXCR to reprocess the 5' RACE reads, holding one entry per CDR3 protein. This sample has approximately 71,000 distinct CDR3 sequences, with roughly 12% found just once. Whole-study results and caveats: VDJdb matches were skewed toward anti-spike CD8 T cell responses.

The source is an adult who was a healthcare worker with PCR-confirmed SARS-CoV-2 infection or an uninfected control (not recorded which). This material consisted of whole blood, taken at baseline. The rearrangement joins TRBV18 to TRBJ2-4, with D unresolved. CDR3 amino acids: CASSEDGTLAKNIQYF. CDR3 bases: TGTGCCAGCTCAGAAGACGGAACCCTAGCCAAAAACATTCAGTACTTC.